The rows below give T cell receptor beta chains drawn from one sample of a study of T cells in Graves' hyperthyroidism and ophthalmopathy. TCRdb itself ran the multiplex PCR reads through MiXCR, one entry per CDR3 protein. This sample has some 570,000 distinct CDR3 sequences, with roughly 17% found just once. The sequencing sample was made of blood. Receptors originate from a woman aged 18-35 years with Graves' ophthalmopathy. Each CDR3 is given with its conserved first and last residue. A D gene is named only where the DNA matches it firmly. The size entry is marked missing in some rows and otherwise reads once, few, many or a size class.

DNA: TGTGCCAGCAGTTACCCCCAGGGGGCCCTCCACGAGCAGTACTTC
CDR3: CASSYPQGALHEQYF
V: TRBV6-5
size: few
D: TRBD1
J: TRBJ2-7

DNA: TGCAGTGCTAGAGATCAATGGAAGGGGTCCTACAATGAGCAGTTCTTC
CDR3: CSARDQWKGSYNEQFF
V: TRBV20-1
size: few
D: -
J: TRBJ2-1

DNA: TGTGCCAGCAGCTTAAAGACAGATACGCAGTATTTT
CDR3: CASSLKTDTQYF
V: TRBV7-9
size: -
D: -
J: TRBJ2-3

DNA: TGTGCCTGGAGACCCCCGGGGTACAGTTCCGTCTCCTACGAGCAGTACTTC
CDR3: CAWRPPGYSSVSYEQYF
V: TRBV30
size: few
D: -
J: TRBJ2-7

DNA: TGTGCCATCAGTGAACAGCTGAACACTGAAGCTTTCTTT
CDR3: CAISEQLNTEAFF
V: TRBV10-3
size: many
D: -
J: TRBJ1-1

DNA: TGTGCCAGCATAGGCAGGGAGGGCAATGAGCAGTTCTTC
CDR3: CASIGREGNEQFF
V: TRBV6-1
size: -
D: TRBD2
J: TRBJ2-1

DNA: TGTGCCAGCAGCCATACTACTAGCGGGAGGGTCCCAGATACGCAGTATTTT
CDR3: CASSHTTSGRVPDTQYF
V: TRBV7-9
size: many
D: TRBD2
J: TRBJ2-3

DNA: TGTGCCAGCAGTTTTCTGGCAGATACGCAGTATTTT
CDR3: CASSFLADTQYF
V: TRBV28
size: -
D: -
J: TRBJ2-3

DNA: TGTGCCAGCAGCACGGGACTAGCGGGATCCGCCTGGTATACGCAGTATTTT
CDR3: CASSTGLAGSAWYTQYF
V: TRBV7-9
size: many
D: TRBD2
J: TRBJ2-3

DNA: TGCGCCAGCAGCCAAGAGCAGGGGGCGCGATTCGGTGGCTACACCTTC
CDR3: CASSQEQGARFGGYTF
V: TRBV4-1
size: -
D: TRBD1
J: TRBJ1-2

DNA: TGTGCCAGCAGCCTAACCCGGGACAGGGCTGGCTACACCTTC
CDR3: CASSLTRDRAGYTF
V: TRBV7-2
size: few
D: TRBD1
J: TRBJ1-2

DNA: TGTGCCAGCACTAAGGACAGGGTGATCGAGCAGTACTTC
CDR3: CASTKDRVIEQYF
V: TRBV2
size: many
D: TRBD1
J: TRBJ2-7

DNA: TGCAGTGCTACGACTAGCGGGGGTTACAATGAGCAGTTCTTC
CDR3: CSATTSGGYNEQFF
V: TRBV20-1
size: -
D: TRBD2
J: TRBJ2-1

DNA: TGTGCCAGCATACCACTTTGGAGGATTACCTACAATGAGCAGTTCTTC
CDR3: CASIPLWRITYNEQFF
V: TRBV6-4
size: -
D: -
J: TRBJ2-1

DNA: TGTGCCAGCAGCCTCGGGACGGCCCTGAGTGGGTACACCTTC
CDR3: CASSLGTALSGYTF
V: TRBV3-1
size: -
D: -
J: TRBJ1-2

DNA: TGCGCCAGCAGGTCTAGCGCTGGGGGCACCTACAATGAGCAGTTCTTC
CDR3: CASRSSAGGTYNEQFF
V: TRBV5-1
size: many
D: -
J: TRBJ2-1

DNA: TGCAGCGTAGGGAGCGGGAGTTACCTCGAGCAGTACTTC
CDR3: CSVGSGSYLEQYF
V: TRBV29-1
size: many
D: TRBD2
J: TRBJ2-7

DNA: TGTGCCAGCAGCTTAAGGTCGGGAATATACGAGCAGTACTTC
CDR3: CASSLRSGIYEQYF
V: TRBV5-4
size: few
D: -
J: TRBJ2-7

DNA: TGTGCCACCAGTCCGGGCATGAGCTCTGGGGCCAACGTCCTGACTTTC
CDR3: CATSPGMSSGANVLTF
V: TRBV24-1
size: -
D: -
J: TRBJ2-6

DNA: TGTGCCAGCAGTTACCCCAGGGGGTACGAGCAGTACTTC
CDR3: CASSYPRGYEQYF
V: TRBV6-2/TRBV6-3
size: many
D: TRBD1
J: TRBJ2-7

DNA: TGTGCCAGCAGTTCCCTACAGGAGGGGAATAACTATGGCTACACCTTC
CDR3: CASSSLQEGNNYGYTF
V: TRBV27
size: -
D: -
J: TRBJ1-2

DNA: TGTGCCAGTAGTATAACGGAGTATAATTCACCCCTCCACTTT
CDR3: CASSITEYNSPLHF
V: TRBV19
size: -
D: -
J: TRBJ1-6

DNA: TGTGCCAGCAGTGACAGGGGAAGGGGGACTGAAGCTTTCTTT
CDR3: CASSDRGRGTEAFF
V: TRBV27
size: many
D: TRBD1
J: TRBJ1-1

DNA: TGTGCCAGCACCAGAACGTTATGGGGAGCTGAAGCTTTCTTT
CDR3: CASTRTLWGAEAFF
V: TRBV6-2/TRBV6-3
size: -
D: -
J: TRBJ1-1

DNA: TGTGCCAGCAGCTTAGCGGGACGGAGGATTAGCAATCAGCCCCAGCATTTT
CDR3: CASSLAGRRISNQPQHF
V: TRBV7-8
size: -
D: -
J: TRBJ1-5

DNA: TGCGCCAGCAGCTTGGCCGGGAGATGGGAGCAGTACTTC
CDR3: CASSLAGRWEQYF
V: TRBV5-1
size: -
D: -
J: TRBJ2-7

DNA: TGTGCCAGCAGCCTCGGGCGGGGCCCCTCTAATGAGCAGTTCTTC
CDR3: CASSLGRGPSNEQFF
V: TRBV7-8
size: -
D: -
J: TRBJ2-1

DNA: TGTGCCTGGAGCTCGGGACAGGGGGATGAAAAACTGTTTTTT
CDR3: CAWSSGQGDEKLFF
V: TRBV30
size: many
D: TRBD1
J: TRBJ1-4

DNA: TGTGCCAGCAGTTCCGGGACAGGGGTTTCCGAGCAGTACTTC
CDR3: CASSSGTGVSEQYF
V: TRBV6-2/TRBV6-3
size: -
D: TRBD1
J: TRBJ2-7

DNA: TGCGCCAGCAGCCAGGGGCCGAACGGCAACACTGAAGCTTTCTTT
CDR3: CASSQGPNGNTEAFF
V: TRBV4-1
size: many
D: -
J: TRBJ1-1

DNA: TGTGCCAGCAGCAAACTCGGCAGGGGCGGGTATGGCTACACCTTC
CDR3: CASSKLGRGGYGYTF
V: TRBV9
size: few
D: -
J: TRBJ1-2

DNA: TGTGCCTGGAGTCGTTATAGCAATCAGCCCCAGCATTTT
CDR3: CAWSRYSNQPQHF
V: TRBV30
size: many
D: -
J: TRBJ1-5

DNA: TGCGCCAGCAGCTTGGAACAGGGTACCTACGAGCAGTACTTC
CDR3: CASSLEQGTYEQYF
V: TRBV5-1
size: many
D: -
J: TRBJ2-7

DNA: TGTGCCAGCAGCTTAGATATCGGGAATTCACCCCTCCACTTT
CDR3: CASSLDIGNSPLHF
V: TRBV7-2
size: -
D: -
J: TRBJ1-6

DNA: TGTGCCAGCAGCCAGGCGGGACTCCTAAAAGCGAACACCGGGGAGCTGTTTTTT
CDR3: CASSQAGLLKANTGELFF
V: TRBV4-2
size: -
D: -
J: TRBJ2-2

DNA: TGTGCCAGCACCTCCGAATGGGGCGCGGGGGAGACCCAGTACTTC
CDR3: CASTSEWGAGETQYF
V: TRBV11-1
size: -
D: -
J: TRBJ2-5

DNA: TGCGCCAGCAGCTTGAAGAGGGGGCTGGGTAGCACTGAAGCTTTCTTT
CDR3: CASSLKRGLGSTEAFF
V: TRBV5-1
size: many
D: TRBD1
J: TRBJ1-1

DNA: TGTGCCAGCAGCTACTCCGCGGAAAACATTCAGTACTTC
CDR3: CASSYSAENIQYF
V: TRBV5-6
size: many
D: -
J: TRBJ2-4

DNA: TGTGCCAGCAGCTACAGGCGGCGGGGGAGCTCCTACAATGAGCAGTTCTTC
CDR3: CASSYRRRGSSYNEQFF
V: TRBV12-3/TRBV12-4
size: many
D: TRBD2
J: TRBJ2-1

DNA: TGTGCCAGCAGTTTATTAAAGGGGAGGGACTCTAGCAATCAGCCCCAGCATTTT
CDR3: CASSLLKGRDSSNQPQHF
V: TRBV28
size: many
D: -
J: TRBJ1-5

DNA: TGTGCCGGCAGTTTGGGCCAGACGAACACTGAAGCTTTCTTT
CDR3: CAGSLGQTNTEAFF
V: TRBV27
size: -
D: -
J: TRBJ1-1

DNA: TGCAGCGTTAAAGGACAACAAGAGACCCAGTACTTC
CDR3: CSVKGQQETQYF
V: TRBV29-1
size: many
D: -
J: TRBJ2-5

DNA: TGCAGTGCTAGAGATAAAGGTAGCGGGGGGGGTAGGAATGAGCAGTTCTTC
CDR3: CSARDKGSGGGRNEQFF
V: TRBV20-1
size: -
D: TRBD2
J: TRBJ2-1

DNA: TGTGCCAGCAGCTTGGAGGATTTGAACAATGAGCAGTTCTTC
CDR3: CASSLEDLNNEQFF
V: TRBV5-8
size: few
D: -
J: TRBJ2-1

DNA: TGTGCCAGCAGCGCTCGACTAGCGGGGAGGGGAGATACGCAGTATTTT
CDR3: CASSARLAGRGDTQYF
V: TRBV5-5
size: -
D: TRBD2
J: TRBJ2-3

DNA: TGTGCCAGTAGTATAGACGGGACAGCAACCTACGAGCAGTACTTC
CDR3: CASSIDGTATYEQYF
V: TRBV19
size: few
D: TRBD1
J: TRBJ2-7

DNA: TGTGCCAGCAGTCCGGGACAGGCAAGTGAAGCTTTCTTT
CDR3: CASSPGQASEAFF
V: TRBV6-1
size: -
D: TRBD1
J: TRBJ1-1

DNA: TGTGCCAGTAGCTTAAGCGAGGCCTACGAGCAGTACTTC
CDR3: CASSLSEAYEQYF
V: TRBV27
size: many
D: -
J: TRBJ2-7

DNA: TGTGCCAGCAGTTACGGACAGGGGGGCACTGAAGCTTTCTTT
CDR3: CASSYGQGGTEAFF
V: TRBV6-1
size: many
D: TRBD1
J: TRBJ1-1

DNA: TGTGCCAGCAGTGACTTAGCGGGAGCGAACACCGGGGAGCTGTTTTTT
CDR3: CASSDLAGANTGELFF
V: TRBV6-1
size: many
D: TRBD2
J: TRBJ2-2

DNA: TGTGCCAGCAGCCAAGAAGGACGTTCACCCCTCCACTTT
CDR3: CASSQEGRSPLHF
V: TRBV3-1
size: many
D: -
J: TRBJ1-6

DNA: TGTGCCAGCAGCTCCTGGGGGGAGGATTTCTATGGCTACACCTTC
CDR3: CASSSWGEDFYGYTF
V: TRBV7-9
size: many
D: -
J: TRBJ1-2

DNA: TGTGCCAGCAGCCGATTACAGGGGAGCACTGAAGCTTTCTTT
CDR3: CASSRLQGSTEAFF
V: TRBV11-2
size: many
D: TRBD1
J: TRBJ1-1

DNA: TGTGCCTGGGCCTTTATTGGCAACACTGAAGCTTTCTTT
CDR3: CAWAFIGNTEAFF
V: TRBV30
size: many
D: -
J: TRBJ1-1

DNA: TGTGCCAGTAGTATTTACCAGAACACTGAAGCTTTCTTT
CDR3: CASSIYQNTEAFF
V: TRBV19
size: -
D: -
J: TRBJ1-1

DNA: TGCAGTGCTAGAGCCCTGGGCCGGAACACCGGGGAGCTGTTTTTT
CDR3: CSARALGRNTGELFF
V: TRBV20-1
size: few
D: -
J: TRBJ2-2

DNA: TGTGCCAGCAGCCAAGCCGACTACGAGCAGTACTTC
CDR3: CASSQADYEQYF
V: TRBV3-1
size: many
D: -
J: TRBJ2-7

DNA: TGTGCCAGCAGTTACGGCGCGGGGAGCTCCTACAATGAGCAGTTCTTC
CDR3: CASSYGAGSSYNEQFF
V: TRBV6-6
size: many
D: -
J: TRBJ2-1

DNA: TGCAGTGCTAGAGATAGCGCAGTAATGGGCTACACCTTC
CDR3: CSARDSAVMGYTF
V: TRBV20-1
size: few
D: -
J: TRBJ1-2